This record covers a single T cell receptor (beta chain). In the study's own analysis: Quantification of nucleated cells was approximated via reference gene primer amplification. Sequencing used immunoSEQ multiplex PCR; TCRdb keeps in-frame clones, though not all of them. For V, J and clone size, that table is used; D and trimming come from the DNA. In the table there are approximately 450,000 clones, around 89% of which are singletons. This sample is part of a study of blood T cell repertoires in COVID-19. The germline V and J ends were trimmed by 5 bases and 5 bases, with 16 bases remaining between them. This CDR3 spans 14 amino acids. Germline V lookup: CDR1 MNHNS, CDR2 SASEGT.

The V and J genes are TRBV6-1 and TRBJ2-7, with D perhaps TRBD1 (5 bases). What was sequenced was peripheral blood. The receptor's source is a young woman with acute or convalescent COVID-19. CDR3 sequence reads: CASSIGPQGNEQYF. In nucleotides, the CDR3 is TGTGCCAGCAGTATCGGGCCCCAGGGCAACGAGCAGTACTTC.